The 25 T cell receptor beta chains in this list originate from one sample, sequenced in a study of cytomegalovirus exposure and HLA in healthy donors (dated 2017 in TCRdb). Libraries were prepared through the immunoSEQ multiplex PCR assay. A mixture of 60 forward primers for TCR Vbeta segments and 13 reverse primers for TCR Jbeta segments was used in the multiplex PCR. TCRdb mirrors the immuneACCESS table, restricted to in-frame sequences. Some clones are absent from its copies; in checked studies, under half trace to an unresolved V gene, and the reason for the others is unknown. This sample has around 120,000 clones in its table, and 80% of those were observed once. Of the sample, 2.5% falls within the top ten clones. The sequencing sample was made of PBMCs. These receptors came from a man aged 25-45 years in good health and CMV-seronegative.

The V call is TRBV5-5, the J call TRBJ1-3; D is undetermined. CDR1 is SGHKS, CDR2 YYEKEE, per germline (reference sequence). The CDR3 runs to 14 residues. V gave up 4 bases and J gave up 4 bases, with 12 bases separating them. DNA for the CDR3: TGTGCCAGCAGCGATACTCCTGTGGGAAACACCATATATTTT. The encoded protein is CASSDTPVGNTIYF.

The rearrangement links TRBV20-1 to TRBJ1-1, with D hard to call. This CDR3 contains 11 residues. The germline CDR1 and CDR2 sequences are DFQATT and SNEGSKA (reference sequence). V lost 1 base to trimming and J lost 7 bases, with 7 bases between them. The CDR3 coding sequence is TGCAGTGCTAGAGCGGGGTGTGAAGCTTTCTTT. It encodes CSARAGCEAFF.

The chain recombines TRBV6-5 with TRBJ1-2; D is unresolved. Between the trimmed V and J ends, which lost 0 bases and 5 bases, there was a span of 7 bases. Germline V gives CDR1 MNHEY, CDR2 SVGAGI. The length of the CDR3 is 13 residues. The CDR3 bases are TGTGCCAGCAGTTACTCGGTCGAGTATGGCTACACCTTC. Protein sequence: CASSYSVEYGYTF.

CDR3 amino acids: CASSRSGTSGGYNEQFF. CDR3 nucleotides: TGCGCCAGCAGCCGATCCGGGACTAGCGGGGGATACAATGAGCAGTTCTTC. The chain links TRBV4-3 to TRBJ2-1, with 14 bases lining up with TRBD2. The junction had 6 bases not matched to a gene; V was cut back by 4 bases and J by 4 bases. The length of the CDR3 is 17 residues. In germline, CDR1 is LGHNA, CDR2 YSLEER.

CDR3 DNA: TGTGCCTGGAGTGTAAGGCGGGAGGGCGGCGAGCAGTACTTC. It specifies CAWSVRREGGEQYF. The chain recombines TRBV30 with TRBJ2-7; TRBD2 agrees at 9 bases. Germline CDR1 and CDR2: GTSNPN and SVGIG (reference sequence). This CDR3 contains 14 residues. The ends lost 0 bases at V and 6 bases at J; junction bases unmatched: 6. Variable domain in full (rest from reference TRBV30 and TRBJ2-7): SQTIHQWPATLVQPVGSPLSLECTVEGTSNPNLYWYRQAAGRGLQLLFYSVGIGQISSEVPQNLSASRPQDRQFILSSKKLLLSDSGFYLCAWSVRREGGEQYFGPGTRLTVT.

With regard to this clone: An end of the junction differs from the germline gene, which may be a read error. The chain employs TRBV29-1 and TRBJ1-2; 11 positions agree with TRBD1. This CDR3 is built from 15 residues. Germline CDR1 and CDR2: SQVTM and ANQGSEA. The CDR3 protein is CSVEGDRGDLDGYPF. DNA for the CDR3: TGCAGCGTTGAAGGGGACAGGGGGGACCTGGATGGCTACCCCTTC.

The V call is TRBV30, the J call TRBJ1-2, with D tentatively TRBD1 (5 bases). The CDR3 contains 12 residues. Between the trimmed V and J ends, which lost 2 bases and 11 bases, there was a span of 15 bases. CDR1 and CDR2 (germline): GTSNPN, SVGIG (reference sequence). CDR3 nucleotides: TGTGCCTGGAGTCCGTTCGACAGCGGGTACACCTTC. As protein: CAWSPFDSGYTF. Looking up the rest from reference TRBV30 and TRBJ1-2 gives the full variable domain: SQTIHQWPATLVQPVGSPLSLECTVEGTSNPNLYWYRQAAGRGLQLLFYSVGIGQISSEVPQNLSASRPQDRQFILSSKKLLLSDSGFYLCAWSPFDSGYTFGSGTRLTVV.

The gene calls are TRBV27 and TRBJ2-7; D possibly corresponds to TRBD1 (5 bases). Per the germline V gene, CDR1 is MNHEY and CDR2 is SMNVEV (reference sequence). V was shortened by 5 bases and J by 5 bases, with 13 bases between the two germline ends. The CDR3 totals 13 residues. The CDR3 DNA reads TGTGCCAGCAGTCCCCTAGGGGTTCACGAGCAGTACTTC. Encoded protein: CASSPLGVHEQYF.

V and J are TRBV29-1 and TRBJ2-2; TRBD2 agrees at 7 bases. Germline V gene data show CDR1 as SQVTM and CDR2 as ANQGSEA. V shed 6 bases and J 4 bases; nucleotides not matched to a gene: 11. This CDR3 contains 15 residues. As DNA, the CDR3 is TGCAGCGTCCCTGGACTAGGGTTTTCCACCGGGGAGCTGTTTTTT. As protein: CSVPGLGFSTGELFF.

V gene TRBV7-9 combines with J gene TRBJ1-6; no clear D gene. V lost 1 base, J lost 10 bases, and 5 bases lay in between. CDR3 size: 12 residues. Germline V gene lookup returns CDR1 SEHNR and CDR2 FQNEAQ (reference sequence). The CDR3 DNA sequence: TGTGCCAGCAGCTTAGTTGGCTCACCCCTCCACTTT. Protein sequence: CASSLVGSPLHF.

The gene calls are TRBV7-9 and TRBJ2-3; 12 bases fit TRBD2. Germline lookup yields CDR1 SEHNR and CDR2 FQNEAQ (reference sequence). Trimming removed 3 bases from V and 0 bases from J; junction bases left unmatched: 10. The CDR3 spans 19 residues. CDR3 amino acids: CASSFRLAGVHISTDTQYF. The DNA for the CDR3 is TGTGCCAGCAGCTTTAGACTAGCGGGAGTTCATATTAGCACAGATACGCAGTATTTT. Looking up the rest from reference TRBV7-9 and TRBJ2-3 gives the full variable domain: DTGVSQNPRHKITKRGQNVTFRCDPISEHNRLYWYRQTLGQGPEFLTYFQNEAQLEKSRLLSDRFSAERPKGSFSTLEIQRTEQGDSAMYLCASSFRLAGVHISTDTQYFGPGTRLTVL.

This clone has more than one count but fewer than ten. The chain has TRBV5-4 and TRBJ2-3, with TRBD1 identical over 9 bases. Germline V gives CDR1 SGHNT, CDR2 YYREEE (reference sequence). After removal of 4 bases from V and 3 bases from J, the junction contained 12 bases not matched to a gene. This CDR3 has 17 amino acids. CDR3 nucleotides: TGTGCCAGCAGCGGGGAGACCGGGACAGGGCGGACAGATACGCAGTATTTT. Its translation: CASSGETGTGRTDTQYF.

The chain is built from TRBV29-1 and TRBJ2-7; possible D gene TRBD1, 6 bases. The CDR3 totals 11 residues. The ends were cut back, 7 bases at V and 6 bases at J, with 13 bases in the middle. Germline V gene lookup returns CDR1 SQVTM and CDR2 ANQGSEA. The chain's CDR3 is CSALTGPEQYF. For the CDR3, the DNA is TGCAGCGCGCTCACAGGGCCCGAGCAGTACTTC.

The chain couples TRBV11-2 to TRBJ2-1, with TRBD2 identical over 11 bases. Germline CDR1 reads SGHAT; CDR2 reads FQNNGV. Trimming removed 6 bases from V and 4 bases from J; junction bases left unmatched: 17. The CDR3 consists of 19 residues. For the CDR3, the DNA is TGTGCCAGCAGGGGGCGGCAGGTAGCGGGAGGGCCGGGGTACAATGAGCAGTTCTTC. Translation: CASRGRQVAGGPGYNEQFF. The full variable domain, its missing parts supplied by reference TRBV11-2 and TRBJ2-1, is EAGVAQSPRYKIIEKRQSVAFWCNPISGHATLYWYQQILGQGPKLLIQFQNNGVVDDSQLPKDRFSAERLKGVDSTLKIQPAKLEDSAVYLCASRGRQVAGGPGYNEQFFGPGTRLTVL.

This chain connects TRBV27 to TRBJ1-5, with D perhaps matching TRBD1 (6 bases). Trimming left V 4 bases short and J 9 bases short, with 10 bases between. In germline, CDR1 is MNHEY, CDR2 SMNVEV (reference sequence). The CDR3 runs 12 residues. Here the CDR3 reads CASSSDRRPQHF. CDR3 sequence (DNA): TGTGCCAGCAGTTCTGACAGGAGGCCCCAGCATTTT.

The CDR3 DNA reads TGTGCCAGCAGCTTCCTTAACAAAAAGCGGGAAGAGCAGTACTTC. Translating it yields CASSFLNKKREEQYF. This sequence joins TRBV5-4 and TRBJ2-7; TRBD2 agrees at 7 bases. Trimming cost V 2 bases and J 7 bases; bases outside gene matches: 12. The germline V gene has CDR1 SGHNT and CDR2 YYREEE (reference sequence). There are 15 residues in the CDR3. Full variable domain (outside the CDR3, taken from reference TRBV5-4 and TRBJ2-7): ETGVTQSPTHLIKTRGQQVTLRCSSQSGHNTVSWYQQALGQGPQFIFQYYREEENGRGNFPPRFSGLQFPNYSSELNVNALELDDSALYLCASSFLNKKREEQYFGPGTRLTVT.

The V gene is TRBV19, the J gene TRBJ1-4; the D gene is possibly TRBD1 (6 bases). The CDR3 sequence is 13 residues long. Germline V gene lookup returns CDR1 LNHDA and CDR2 SQIVND (reference sequence). With 6 bases removed from V and 4 bases from J, the gap between germline ends came to 9 bases. The chain's CDR3 is CASRKDSNEKLFF. The CDR3 region has the DNA TGTGCCAGTAGAAAGGACAGTAATGAAAAACTGTTTTTT.

The rearrangement links TRBV10-3 to TRBJ2-4; 10 bases fit TRBD2. The ends lost 6 bases at V and 8 bases at J; junction bases unmatched: 7. Germline V gives CDR1 ENHRY, CDR2 SYGVKD. The CDR3 has 14 residues. CDR3 in amino acids: CAIRSGSGGDIQYF. The CDR3 DNA sequence: TGTGCCATCAGGAGCGGGAGCGGGGGGGACATTCAGTACTTC.

The V gene is TRBV5-6, the J gene TRBJ1-4; no clear D. The CDR3 sequence is 13 residues long. V shed 4 bases and J shed 10 bases, with 14 bases lying between them. CDR1 and CDR2 (germline): SGHDT, YYEEEE. CDR3 sequence (DNA): TGTGCCAGCAGCGCATACGGTGTTGGAAAACTGTTTTTT. Translating gives CASSAYGVGKLFF. Based on the CDR3 plus reference TRBV5-6 and TRBJ1-4, the full variable domain is DAGVTQSPTHLIKTRGQQVTLRCSPKSGHDTVSWYQQALGQGPQFIFQYYEEEERQRGNFPDRFSGHQFPNYSSELNVNALLLGDSALYLCASSAYGVGKLFFGSGTQLSVL.

V gene TRBV4-2 combines with J gene TRBJ2-7; 14 positions match TRBD2. J was trimmed by 0 bases and V by 0 bases; bases with no gene match: 1. The CDR3 contains 17 residues. The V gene's germline CDR1 is LGHNA and CDR2 YNFKEQ. The CDR3, as DNA: TGTGCCAGCAGCCAAGATGGACTAGCGGGAGGCTCCTACGAGCAGTACTTC. This sequence encodes CASSQDGLAGGSYEQYF.

The chain is built from TRBV28 and TRBJ1-2; perhaps TRBD1 as D (6 bases). Germline V lookup: CDR1 MDHEN, CDR2 SYDVKM. The V end lost 10 bases, the J end lost 0 bases, and 12 bases lay between the germline ends. This CDR3 contains 13 residues. The chain's CDR3 is CATTAGANYGYTF. CDR3 bases: TGTGCCACCACGGCAGGGGCTAACTATGGCTACACCTTC.

The chain uses TRBV19 and TRBJ1-4, with D hard to call. CDR3 length: 14 residues. The ends were cut back, 3 bases at V and 6 bases at J, with 11 bases in the middle. In germline, CDR1 is LNHDA, CDR2 SQIVND (reference sequence). The CDR3: CASSIGGVDEKLFF. The CDR3 DNA is TGTGCCAGTAGTATCGGCGGGGTAGATGAAAAACTGTTTTTT.

The chain recombines TRBV30 with TRBJ1-2, with 10 bases matching TRBD1. V lost 4 bases and J lost 2; bases outside the gene matches: 7. Germline loops: CDR1 GTSNPN, CDR2 SVGIG (reference sequence). The CDR3 runs to 15 residues. This CDR3 reads CAWIGPGQGNYGYTF. The CDR3 DNA is TGTGCCTGGATCGGACCGGGACAGGGGAACTATGGCTACACCTTC.

There are a few counts of this clone. The chain has TRBV6-5 and TRBJ1-1; 7 bases are a match to TRBD1. The CDR3 contains 13 residues. CDR1 and CDR2 from the germline V gene are MNHEY and SVGAGI. J was trimmed by 6 bases and V by 8 bases; bases with no gene match: 9. In nucleotides, the CDR3 is TGTGCCAGCCGGACGACAGGGTTCGCTGAAGCTTTCTTT. Encoded protein: CASRTTGFAEAFF.

V is TRBV5-1 and J is TRBJ1-1, with 9 positions matching TRBD1. Germline V gene sequence: CDR1 SGHRS, CDR2 YFSETQ. The CDR3 is made up of 14 amino acids. V lost 4 bases, J lost 0 bases, and 1 base stayed unmatched. The CDR3 sequence is CASSRDRVNTEAFF. The CDR3 DNA sequence: TGCGCCAGCAGCCGGGACAGGGTGAACACTGAAGCTTTCTTT. Supplemented by reference TRBV5-1 and TRBJ1-1, the full variable domain reads KAGVTQTPRYLIKTRGQQVTLSCSPISGHRSVSWYQQTPGQGLQFLFEYFSETQRNKGNFPGRFSGRQFSNSRSEMNVSTLELGDSALYLCASSRDRVNTEAFFGQGTRLTVV.